This T cell receptor (beta chain) was obtained from a study of PD-1 blockade in classical Hodgkin lymphoma. This CDR3 contains 18 residues. V gave up 4 bases and J gave up 5 bases, with 24 bases separating them. Germline assignment: CDR1 SGDLS and CDR2 YYNGEE. The study, taken as a whole, reports: Nivolumab starters within 1 year of ASCT were excluded. Repertoire differences have undefined causes, possibly disease activity or prior therapy.

Profiled with immunoSEQ multiplex PCR; TCRdb holds only in-frame clones, not every one. The sample shows almost 85,000 clones, about nine tenths of them seen only once. Each patient experienced a relapse that followed autologous stem cell transplantation, and brentuximab vedotin exposure varied. Note on this clone: The antigen remains undetermined.

The chain employs TRBV9 and TRBJ1-4; weak D call: TRBD1 (5 bases). The source of this sequence is a human donor with classical Hodgkin lymphoma. Specimen: peripheral blood mononuclear cells (PBMCs), collected at baseline. The CDR3: CASSPKPVVGAENEKLFF. CDR3 DNA sequence: TGTGCCAGCAGCCCTAAACCGGTGGTCGGGGCCGAAAATGAAAAACTGTTTTTT.